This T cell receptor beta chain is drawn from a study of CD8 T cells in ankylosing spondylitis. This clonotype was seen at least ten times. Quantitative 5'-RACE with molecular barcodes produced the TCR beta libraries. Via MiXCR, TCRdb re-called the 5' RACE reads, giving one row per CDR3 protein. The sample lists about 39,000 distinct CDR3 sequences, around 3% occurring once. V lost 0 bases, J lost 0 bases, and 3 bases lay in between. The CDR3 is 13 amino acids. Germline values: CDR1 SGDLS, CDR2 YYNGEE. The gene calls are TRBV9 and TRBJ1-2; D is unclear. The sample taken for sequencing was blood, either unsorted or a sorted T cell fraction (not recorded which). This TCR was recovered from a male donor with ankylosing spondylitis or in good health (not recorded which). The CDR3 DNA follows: TGTGCCAGCAGCGTAGTCGCTAACTATGGCTACACCTTC. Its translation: CASSVVANYGYTF.